Described below is a single T cell receptor beta chain sequence and its context. The antigen it binds to is not known. There are no base qualities to consult, and no much larger clone falls within one base. These data belong to a study of siplizumab effects on memory and regulatory T cells (dated by TCRdb to between 2017 and 2020). About the full investigation: The effect of the anti-CD2 antibody siplizumab on alloreactive T-cell subsets was examined in allogeneic mixed lymphocyte reactions constructed from human PBMCs. Points the paper makes about the study in general: Whether proliferating Tregs from siplizumab cultures were suppressive was not functionally confirmed. Roughly 80-96% of proliferating CD4+ or CD8+ clones could not be assigned a naive or memory phenotype. Siplizumab significantly lowered the cumulative frequency of alloreactive sequences that could be traced to unstimulated CD4+ memory T cells. Because sequences below about 10^-5 frequency were poorly captured, only a minor fraction of alloreactive clones could be mapped to unstimulated subsets. Among mappable alloreactive CD4+ clones, an average Treg-derived fraction of roughly 71% was observed with siplizumab, compared with 26.9% in control reactions. Compared with memory T cells, unstimulated naive T cells appeared more diverse, and naive cells seemed to make a substantial contribution to the alloresponse.

Additional sequencing covered unstimulated subsets from a few donor pairs, namely CD8+ effector memory, CD4+ naive, CD8+ TEMRA, CD4+ memory and CD8+ naive. Sorted unstimulated T cells, along with proliferating T cells recovered from mixed lymphocyte reactions, underwent TCRbeta CDR3 sequencing. Fresh whole blood from 9 to 10 HLA-typed healthy donors served as the source for isolating PBMCs. The V end loses 2 bases and the J end loses 5 bases, and a stretch of 8 bases separates them. Based on the germline V gene, the CDR1 and CDR2 sequences are SGDLS and YYNGEE. The CDR3 spans 13 residues, from the cysteine through the phenylalanine. Solely the CDR3 DNA is kept, with 39 bases framed from the first base. Receptor libraries were prepared by the immunoSEQ multiplex PCR assay. Each sample had roughly 100,000 TCR templates assayed by the deep sequencing platform. Genomic DNA extracted from sorted T cells was used for TCRbeta CDR3 sequencing. In the original analysis: Clonal analysis of TCRbeta CDR3 data was done in the R programming language. Unstimulated samples were compared with post-reaction CFSE-low samples to define alloreactive CD4+ and CD8+ clones. Regulatory or non-regulatory origin of alloreactive CD4+ clones was assigned by matching sequences to the sorted unstimulated Treg and non-Treg repertoires. The immuneACCESS repertoire file appears here via TCRdb, limited to in-frame rearrangements. These files lack a portion of the clones; in checked studies, under half of the deficit traces to unresolved V genes, and the cause of the others is not known. The V and J calls and the clone size are those of that table, but D and trimming were determined from the DNA. The sample table contains some 7,200 clones; only one count was recorded for approximately 70% of them. The top ten hold roughly 50% of the sample.

The sequence links TRBV9 to TRBJ2-1; the D gene lacks a confident call. What was sequenced was effector memory CD8+ T cells sorted from blood. The sample's cell subset or site label is to be understood as: unstimulated CD8+ effector memory T cells. This sequence was found in a human donor in good health. The DNA sequence is as follows: TGTGCCAGCAGCGTGCTGGCCAACAATGAGCAGTTCTTC. It encodes CASSVLANNEQFF.